The 22 T cell receptor beta chains reported below all come from one sample, sequenced in a study of blood T cell repertoires in COVID-19. This table comes from immunoSEQ multiplex PCR, and its TCRdb copy is limited to in-frame clones, with some not included. The repertoire holds a few hundred thousand clones, with approximately 86% as singletons. Specimen: peripheral blood. All receptors come from a woman in her forties or fifties with COVID-19, enrolled during active disease.

J is TRBJ2-7 and V is TRBV28, with a possible D match to TRBD1 (5 bases). V was pared by 2 bases and J by 2 bases, with 7 bases between. Per the germline V gene, CDR1 is MDHEN and CDR2 is SYDVKM. The CDR3 is 13 residues long. The CDR3 protein is CASSLGATYEQYV. CDR3 coding DNA: TGTGCCAGCAGTTTAGGGGCGACCTACGAGCAGTACGTC.

The V gene is TRBV4-1, the J gene TRBJ1-1; 7 bases match TRBD1. The V segment lost 4 bases and the J segment 0 bases; nucleotides outside the gene matches: 8. Germline V gene lookup returns CDR1 MGHRA and CDR2 YSYEKL. The CDR3 sequence is 16 residues long. CDR3 DNA: TGCGCCAGCAGCCTTCTTGCGACAGGGCTGAACACTGAAGCTTTCTTT. This translates into CASSLLATGLNTEAFF.

With regard to this clone: The junction differs from germline at one of its ends, possibly a read error. CDR3 in amino acids: CASRYRETDKSPLHF. CDR3 DNA: TGTGCCAGCAGGTACAGGGAAACGGATAAATCACCCCTCCACTTT. V and J are TRBV2 and TRBJ1-6; D perhaps matches TRBD1 (6 bases). CDR1 is SNHLY and CDR2 is FYNNEI in the germline V gene. CDR3 length equals 15 residues.

The genes are TRBV2 and TRBJ1-5, with a possible D match to TRBD1 (5 bases). The CDR3 has 14 residues. Germline V gene lookup returns CDR1 SNHLY and CDR2 FYNNEI. Trimming left V 6 bases short and J 3 bases short, with 12 bases between. CDR3 loop: CASRADSPNQPQHF. CDR3 DNA sequence: TGTGCCAGCAGGGCTGACAGCCCCAATCAGCCCCAGCATTTT. Complete variable domain (other parts from reference TRBV2 and TRBJ1-5): EPEVTQTPSHQVTQMGQEVILRCVPISNHLYFYWYRQILGQKVEFLVSFYNNEISEKSEIFDDQFSVERPDGSNFTLKIRSTKLEDSAMYFCASRADSPNQPQHFGDGTRLSIL.

This chain joins TRBV5-1 and TRBJ1-4; D is possibly TRBD1 (6 bases). Germline V gene lookup returns CDR1 SGHRS and CDR2 YFSETQ. This CDR3 is 15 amino acids long. V was pared by 0 bases and J by 5 bases, with 11 bases between. In nucleotides, the CDR3 is TGCGCCAGCAGCTTGGCCAGGGGTCGGAATGAAAAACTGTTTTTT. Protein: CASSLARGRNEKLFF.

This sequence joins TRBV19 and TRBJ1-1; 9 bases line up with TRBD1. The CDR3 covers 17 residues. With V trimmed by 2 bases and J by 6 bases, 13 bases remained unmatched. Germline CDR1 reads LNHDA; CDR2 reads SQIVND (reference sequence). The CDR3 DNA follows: TGTGCCAGTAGTATACTGGGGACAGGGTCGATGCGGGCTGAAGCTTTCTTT. Protein product: CASSILGTGSMRAEAFF. Together with reference TRBV19 and TRBJ1-1, the CDR3 gives the full variable domain: DGGITQSPKYLFRKEGQNVTLSCEQNLNHDAMYWYRQDPGQGLRLIYYSQIVNDFQKGDIAEGYSVSREKKESFPLTVTSAQKNPTAFYLCASSILGTGSMRAEAFFGQGTRLTVV.

This clone was seen a single time. The CDR3 bases are TGTGCCAGCAGATTTACGGGGGAAGCACACTACGAGCAGTACTTC. Translated, it gives CASRFTGEAHYEQYF. The chain carries TRBV13 and TRBJ2-7; D possibly corresponds to TRBD2 (6 bases). The CDR3 is made up of 15 amino acids. The germline V and J ends were trimmed by 6 bases and 3 bases, with 18 bases remaining between them. CDR1 and CDR2 from the germline V gene are PRHDT and FYEKMQ (reference sequence).

The chain joins TRBV5-1 to TRBJ2-5; D remains ambiguous. Germline V CDR1 and CDR2: SGHRS, YFSETQ. The CDR3 is 14 residues long. V was clipped by 0 bases and J by 1 base, with 7 bases between them. The CDR3 DNA is TGCGCCAGCAGCTTGGTAGGAGCCCAAGAGACCCAGTACTTC. This translates into CASSLVGAQETQYF. Full variable domain (rest looked up from reference TRBV5-1 and TRBJ2-5): KAGVTQTPRYLIKTRGQQVTLSCSPISGHRSVSWYQQTPGQGLQFLFEYFSETQRNKGNFPGRFSGRQFSNSRSEMNVSTLELGDSALYLCASSLVGAQETQYFGPGTRLLVL.

This chain's CDR3 is CASSLDSHTEAFF. The CDR3 DNA follows: TGTGCCAGCAGCTTGGACAGCCACACTGAAGCTTTCTTT. The V call is TRBV7-6, the J call TRBJ1-1; possible D gene TRBD1, 6 bases. Between the trimmed V and J ends, which lost 3 bases and 3 bases, there was a span of 8 bases. This CDR3 has 13 amino acids. Per the germline V gene, CDR1 is SGHVS and CDR2 is FNYEAQ.

This clone was observed a handful of times. The chain is built from TRBV25-1 and TRBJ1-5; no reliable D call. This CDR3 contains 13 residues. Between the trimmed V and J ends, which lost 3 bases and 5 bases, there was a span of 8 bases. Germline V gene data show CDR1 as MGHDK and CDR2 as SYGVNS. CDR3 sequence reads: CASSDGRDQPQHF. CDR3 bases: TGTGCCAGCAGTGATGGGAGGGATCAGCCCCAGCATTTT.

For the CDR3, the DNA is TGTGCCAGCAGCGTAGAGGGGGTGGGAAACACCATATATTTT. Translating gives CASSVEGVGNTIYF. V is TRBV9 and J is TRBJ1-3; D is perhaps TRBD1 (6 bases). CDR3 size: 14 residues. Per germline, CDR1 SGDLS and CDR2 YYNGEE. V gave up 0 bases and J gave up 4 bases, with 8 bases separating them.

The gene calls are TRBV6-1 and TRBJ2-7; D not resolved. V was trimmed by 6 bases and J by 2 bases, leaving 8 bases between them. The CDR3 loop spans 12 amino acids. Germline values: CDR1 MNHNS, CDR2 SASEGT. The CDR3: CASSSTAYEQYV. The CDR3 DNA reads as TGTGCCAGCAGCTCGACTGCCTACGAGCAGTACGTC.

The chain has TRBV19 and TRBJ2-5, with D possibly matching TRBD1 (6 bases). This CDR3 has 15 residues. CDR1 is LNHDA and CDR2 is SQIVND in the germline V gene (reference sequence). V lost 1 base and J 3 bases, leaving 12 bases between the germline ends. The CDR3 DNA reads as TGTGCCAGTAGTATAGCGACAGGTCTCGAAGAGACCCAGTACTTC. Protein: CASSIATGLEETQYF.

This clone showed up just a few times. The chain is built from TRBV4-1 and TRBJ1-3, with TRBD1 identical over 7 bases. The germline gives CDR1 MGHRA, CDR2 YSYEKL. Unmatched junction bases numbered 9, after V lost 1 base and J lost 0 bases. CDR3 length equals 18 residues. CDR3 residues: CASSQGPDRPPSGNTIYF. Written as DNA, the CDR3 is TGCGCCAGCAGCCAAGGCCCGGACAGGCCACCCTCTGGAAACACCATATATTTT.

This clone was recorded only once. DNA of the CDR3: TGCAGCGTTTCTCAGGGAAGGGGGGAGCTGTTTTTT. Encoded protein: CSVSQGRGELFF. V usage is TRBV29-1 and J usage is TRBJ2-2; tentative D call: TRBD1 (5 bases). This CDR3 has 12 amino acids. Germline V gene data show CDR1 as SQVTM and CDR2 as ANQGSEA. V lost 5 bases to trimming and J lost 8 bases, with 12 bases between them.

The chain carries TRBV24-1 and TRBJ1-4; a possible D gene is TRBD1 (6 bases). CDR3 length equals 12 residues. Between the trimmed V and J ends, which lost 11 bases and 7 bases, there was a span of 13 bases. CDR1 KGHDR and CDR2 SFDVKD come from the germline V gene. CDR3 sequence (DNA): TGTGCCAGGGGGGGCGCAGGTGAAAAACTGTTTTTT. Translating it yields CARGGAGEKLFF.

The gene calls are TRBV10-2 and TRBJ1-1; TRBD1 agrees at 7 bases. CDR3 size: 14 residues. The V segment lost 7 bases and the J segment 3 bases; nucleotides outside the gene matches: 8. Germline values: CDR1 WSHSY, CDR2 SAAADI. CDR3 DNA: TGCGCCAGCAAGAGACAGGGAAGGGACACTGAAGCTTTCTTT. Translation: CASKRQGRDTEAFF.

J is TRBJ1-4 and V is TRBV5-5, with TRBD1 as a possible D gene (6 bases). CDR3 length: 14 residues. Germline CDR1 SGHKS, CDR2 YYEKEE (reference sequence). Between the trimmed V and J ends, which lost 2 bases and 4 bases, there was a span of 9 bases. CDR3 protein: CASSLGQNNEKLFF. Here the CDR3 DNA reads TGTGCCAGCAGCTTAGGACAGAATAATGAAAAACTGTTTTTT.

This clone has just a few counts. The chain recombines TRBV28 with TRBJ2-7, with a possible D match to TRBD1 (5 bases). The CDR3 covers 13 residues. V lost 4 bases, J lost 1 base, and 8 bases lay in between. Germline values: CDR1 MDHEN, CDR2 SYDVKM. The CDR3 DNA sequence: TGTGCCAGCAGTTCAGGGTGGTCCTACGAGCAGTACGTC. Protein: CASSSGWSYEQYV.

The rearrangement joins TRBV5-1 to TRBJ1-2; D is uncertain. The ends were cut back, 0 bases at V and 8 bases at J, with 11 bases in the middle. The CDR3 sequence is 13 residues long. CDR1 and CDR2 (germline): SGHRS, YFSETQ. The CDR3 sequence is CASSLETLRGYTF. The CDR3, as DNA: TGCGCCAGCAGCTTGGAGACACTCCGAGGCTACACCTTC.

V gene TRBV7-9 combines with J gene TRBJ2-1; 8 bases align to TRBD2. The length of the CDR3 is 13 residues. Germline CDR1 reads SEHNR; CDR2 reads FQNEAQ (reference sequence). V was clipped by 2 bases and J by 7 bases; unmatched bases: 1. Here the CDR3 DNA reads TGTGCCAGCAGCTTACCGGGAGGGAATGAGCAGTTCTTC. Encoded protein: CASSLPGGNEQFF.

J is TRBJ2-1 and V is TRBV20-1; D unclear. The CDR3 consists of 11 residues. The germline V gene encodes CDR1 DFQATT and CDR2 SNEGSKA (reference sequence). V was trimmed by 8 bases and J by 4 bases, leaving 9 bases between them. DNA of the CDR3: TGCAGTTCCTCGACTTACAATGAGCAGTTCTTC. Translated, it gives CSSSTYNEQFF.